This T cell receptor beta chain came from a study of blood T cells in healthy people across ages. Study-wide findings and caveats: Long-lived donors exceeded aged donors in naive CD4+ cells and diversity.

The sample holds many counts of this clonotype. Its target is unknown. The CDR3 covers 17 residues. Trimming removed 5 bases from V and 2 bases from J; junction bases left unmatched: 10. Per the germline V gene, CDR1 is SQVTM and CDR2 is ANQGSEA. A second PCR, run for roughly 7 to 12 cycles, used a sample-barcoded 5' primer plus a J-beta primer mix. Each CDR3 protein gets one entry after TCRdb re-called the 5' RACE reads with MiXCR. The data contain some 790,000 distinct CDR3 sequences, about 30% of them singletons. The sequenced material came from blood. The chain employs TRBV29-1 and TRBJ2-5, with 14 bases matching TRBD2. This clonotype was sampled from a woman older than 75 in good health. CDR3: CSVRGTSGGTQQETQYF. CDR3 in DNA: TGCAGCGTTCGAGGGACTAGCGGGGGAACGCAACAAGAGACCCAGTACTTC.